This T cell receptor beta chain was sequenced in a study of blood T cell repertoires in COVID-19. Study background: Specimens from acute and convalescent COVID-19 originated in the United States, Italy and Spain. Nucleic acid was either cDNA or gDNA, and it came from T cells, B-cell-depleted T cells, or PBMCs.

V shed 8 bases, J shed 4 bases, and the junction held 14 bases outside the gene matches. Germline lookup yields CDR1 MGHDK and CDR2 SYGVNS. CDR3 length: 16 amino acids. In the original workflow: Estimates of nucleated cell counts were drawn from the amplification of reference gene primers. TCRdb's table, derived via immunoSEQ multiplex PCR, lists solely in-frame clones and lacks some. D and trimming were read from the DNA, whereas the V and J calls and clone size are those reported in that table. The repertoire holds roughly 5,500 clones, approximately 89% seen once, with 40% to 60% in the top ten. The gene calls are TRBV25-1 and TRBJ2-1; 7 bases align to TRBD2. The sequenced sample consisted of peripheral blood. The clonotype originates from a human donor in a cohort sampled during active COVID-19. CDR3 sequence (DNA): TGTGCCAGCGGCCGAGCTCGGGGGAGGGTTTACAATGAGCAGTTCTTC. Translated: CASGRARGRVYNEQFF. Full variable domain (outside the CDR3, taken from reference TRBV25-1 and TRBJ2-1): EADIYQTPRYLVIGTGKKITLECSQTMGHDKMYWYQQDPGMELHLIHYSYGVNSTEKGDLSSESTVSRIRTEHFPLTLESARPSHTSQYLCASGRARGRVYNEQFFGPGTRLTVL.